Below are 14 T cell receptor beta chains sequenced from a single sample in a study of blood T cells in healthy people across ages. Primers used in a second PCR of about 7 to 12 cycles were a sample-barcoded 5' primer and a J-beta primer mix. One entry per CDR3 protein results from TCRdb running MiXCR on the 5' RACE reads. The sample has some 710,000 distinct CDR3 sequences, about 24% seen once; the top ten hold 22%. Source material: blood. These TCRs come from a man between 65 and 80 years old in good health.

The rearrangement uses TRBV20-1 and TRBJ2-5, with D maybe TRBD2 (6 bases). Germline values: CDR1 DFQATT, CDR2 SNEGSKA (reference sequence). The CDR3 has 13 residues. V was clipped by 6 bases and J by 5 bases, with 16 bases between them. The CDR3 reads CSAQGLPRETQYF. CDR3 sequence (DNA): TGCAGTGCCCAGGGACTGCCACGGGAGACCCAGTACTTC.

This clonotype was detected a few times. This chain uses TRBV29-1 with TRBJ1-4, with a possible D match to TRBD1 (5 bases). There are 12 residues in the CDR3. Trimming removed 7 bases from V and 6 bases from J, with 12 bases in between. Germline CDR1 is SQVTM and CDR2 is ANQGSEA. CDR3: CSAWGSDEKLFF. The CDR3 DNA is TGCAGCGCTTGGGGGAGTGATGAAAAACTGTTTTTT.

The gene calls are TRBV7-2 and TRBJ1-3; a weak D match, TRBD1 (6 bases). Germline CDR1 reads SGHTA; CDR2 reads FQGNSA. This CDR3 spans 16 amino acids. V lost 4 bases, J lost 0 bases, and 13 bases lay in between. The CDR3 loop reads CASSYRTASSGNTIYF. The CDR3 region has the DNA TGTGCCAGCAGCTACCGGACAGCGAGCTCTGGAAACACCATATATTTT.

This clonotype showed up many times. V gene TRBV6-6 combines with J gene TRBJ1-5; no firm D call. Trimming removed 0 bases at V and 5 bases at J, with 8 bases between. Germline-derived CDR1 and CDR2 are MNHNY and SVGAGI (reference sequence). This CDR3 comprises 14 residues. The CDR3 region is CASSYSGEDQPQHF. CDR3 DNA: TGTGCCAGCAGTTACTCGGGAGAAGATCAGCCCCAGCATTTT.

CDR3 residues: CASSLASGVEQFF. CDR3 sequence (DNA): TGCGCCAGCAGCTTGGCATCGGGGGTTGAGCAGTTCTTC. The chain has TRBV5-1 and TRBJ2-1; D perhaps matches TRBD2 (6 bases). The CDR3 has 13 residues. Germline CDR1 SGHRS, CDR2 YFSETQ. Trimming removed 0 bases at V and 9 bases at J, with 10 bases between. Together with reference TRBV5-1 and TRBJ2-1, the CDR3 gives the full variable domain: KAGVTQTPRYLIKTRGQQVTLSCSPISGHRSVSWYQQTPGQGLQFLFEYFSETQRNKGNFPGRFSGRQFSNSRSEMNVSTLELGDSALYLCASSLASGVEQFFGPGTRLTVL.

V and J are TRBV29-1 and TRBJ2-5; unclear D gene. The DNA matches TRBJ2-7 better at its end, which makes the J call doubtful. Germline V gene lookup returns CDR1 SQVTM and CDR2 ANQGSEA. The CDR3 runs 13 residues. The chain's CDR3 is CSVSPTPSYEQYF. DNA for the CDR3: TGCAGCGTCTCCCCAACGCCCTCCTACGAGCAGTACTTC.

This clonotype has a handful of counts. V and J are TRBV20-1 and TRBJ1-1; D gene unclear. V shed 1 base and J shed 0 bases, with 6 bases lying between them. CDR3 length equals 13 residues. From germline, CDR1 is DFQATT and CDR2 SNEGSKA (reference sequence). The CDR3: CSARVVLNTEAFF. For the CDR3, the DNA is TGCAGTGCTAGAGTCGTATTGAACACTGAAGCTTTCTTT.

The chain recombines TRBV20-1 with TRBJ2-3; D might be TRBD2 (5 bases). The CDR3 consists of 13 residues. Germline-derived CDR1 and CDR2 are DFQATT and SNEGSKA (reference sequence). V gave up 5 bases and J gave up 0 bases, with 9 bases separating them. CDR3 sequence: CSAYSGSTDTQYF. CDR3 bases: TGCAGTGCTTACAGCGGAAGCACAGATACGCAGTATTTT.

Turning to this clonotype: At one boundary the junction diverges from the germline segment, which might be a read error. The V and J genes are TRBV24-1 and TRBJ2-3, with D possibly matching TRBD1 (6 bases). The CDR3 runs to 13 residues. Germline V gene data show CDR1 as KGHDR and CDR2 as SFDVKD. CDR3 in DNA: TGTGCCACCAGCTCACAGGGTACAGATGCGCAGTATTTT. Its protein product is CATSSQGTDAQYF.

The sample holds a few counts of this clonotype. The chain combines TRBV7-7 with TRBJ2-7; weak D call: TRBD1 (6 bases). From germline, CDR1 is SSHAT and CDR2 FNYEAQ (reference sequence). Trimming took 5 bases from V and 3 from J, leaving 14 bases between them. This CDR3 has 14 amino acids. The CDR3 DNA is TGTGCCAGCAGCCCGACACCGGACAGCTACGAGCAGTACTTC. Protein sequence: CASSPTPDSYEQYF.

The genes are TRBV7-9 and TRBJ2-1, with D perhaps matching TRBD2 (5 bases). The J call may be mistaken, given a closer DNA end match to TRBJ2-7. This CDR3 contains 14 residues. CDR1 is SEHNR and CDR2 is FQNEAQ in the germline V gene (reference sequence). The CDR3 loop is CASSLMGANYEQYF. CDR3 nucleotide sequence: TGTGCCAGCAGCTTAATGGGAGCCAACTACGAGCAGTACTTC.

Concerning this clonotype: A read error may produce the germline difference seen at one junction end. This rearrangement joins TRBV29-1 to TRBJ2-7, with D perhaps matching TRBD2 (5 bases). The CDR3 has 11 amino acids. Germline V CDR1 and CDR2: SQVTM, ANQGSEA. The CDR3 protein is CSLGEGRAYFF. The CDR3 region has the DNA TGCAGCCTAGGAGAGGGCCGCGCCTACTTCTTC.

This chain connects TRBV20-1 to TRBJ2-1; D is possibly TRBD1 or TRBD2 (5 bases each). Trimming took 5 bases from V and 9 from J, leaving 17 bases between them. This CDR3 spans 13 amino acids. The germline gives CDR1 DFQATT, CDR2 SNEGSKA (reference sequence). The CDR3 spells CSARGPGWGEQFF. The CDR3, as DNA: TGCAGTGCTCGGGGACCGGGATGGGGTGAGCAGTTCTTC.

The chain links TRBV7-9 to TRBJ1-3; maybe TRBD1 (6 bases). The V end lost 4 bases, the J end lost 3 bases, and 19 bases lay between the germline ends. The CDR3 runs 17 residues. From germline, CDR1 is SEHNR and CDR2 FQNEAQ (reference sequence). CDR3 DNA sequence: TGTGCCAGCAGCTCTAGAGACCAGGGGTTCGATGGAAACACCATATATTTT. Translated, it gives CASSSRDQGFDGNTIYF.